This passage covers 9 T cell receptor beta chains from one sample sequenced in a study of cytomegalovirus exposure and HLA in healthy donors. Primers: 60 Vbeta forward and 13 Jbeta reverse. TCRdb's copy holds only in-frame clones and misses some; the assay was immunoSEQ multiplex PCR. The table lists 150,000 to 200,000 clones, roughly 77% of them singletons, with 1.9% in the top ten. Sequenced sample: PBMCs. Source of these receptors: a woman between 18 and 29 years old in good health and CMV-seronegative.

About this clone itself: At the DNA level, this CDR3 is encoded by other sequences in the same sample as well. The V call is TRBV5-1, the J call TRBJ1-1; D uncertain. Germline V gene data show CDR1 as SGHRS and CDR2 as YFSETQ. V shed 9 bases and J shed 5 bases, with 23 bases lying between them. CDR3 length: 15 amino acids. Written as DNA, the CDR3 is TGCGCCACGACCCGCGCGGGTTCCGGGGAGACTGAAGCTTTCTTT. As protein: CATTRAGSGETEAFF.

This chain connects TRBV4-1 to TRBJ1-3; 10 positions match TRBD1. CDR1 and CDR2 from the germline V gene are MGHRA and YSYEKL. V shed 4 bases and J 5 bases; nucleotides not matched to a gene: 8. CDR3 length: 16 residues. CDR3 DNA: TGCGCCAGCAGCCCAATTGGGACAGGGGTTAGAAACACCATATATTTT. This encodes CASSPIGTGVRNTIYF.

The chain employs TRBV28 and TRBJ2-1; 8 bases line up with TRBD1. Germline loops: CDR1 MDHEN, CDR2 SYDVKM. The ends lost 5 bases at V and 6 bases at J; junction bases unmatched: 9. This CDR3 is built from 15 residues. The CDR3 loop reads CASSPQGALLNEQFF. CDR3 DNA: TGTGCCAGCAGTCCGCAGGGGGCACTTCTCAATGAGCAGTTCTTC.

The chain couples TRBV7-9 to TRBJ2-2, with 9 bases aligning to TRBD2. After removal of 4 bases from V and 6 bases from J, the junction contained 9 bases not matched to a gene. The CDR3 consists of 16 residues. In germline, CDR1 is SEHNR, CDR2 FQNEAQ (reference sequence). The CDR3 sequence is CASSSIAGAKSGELFF. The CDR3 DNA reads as TGTGCCAGCAGCTCCATAGCGGGAGCCAAGTCCGGGGAGCTGTTTTTT.

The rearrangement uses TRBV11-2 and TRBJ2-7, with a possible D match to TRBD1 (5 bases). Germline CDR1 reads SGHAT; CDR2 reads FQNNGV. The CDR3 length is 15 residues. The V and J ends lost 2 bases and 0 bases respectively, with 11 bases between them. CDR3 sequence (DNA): TGTGCCAGCAGCTTACAGGGCGGAAACTCCTACGAGCAGTACTTC. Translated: CASSLQGGNSYEQYF. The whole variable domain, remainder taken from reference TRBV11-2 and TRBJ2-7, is EAGVAQSPRYKIIEKRQSVAFWCNPISGHATLYWYQQILGQGPKLLIQFQNNGVVDDSQLPKDRFSAERLKGVDSTLKIQPAKLEDSAVYLCASSLQGGNSYEQYFGPGTRLTVT.

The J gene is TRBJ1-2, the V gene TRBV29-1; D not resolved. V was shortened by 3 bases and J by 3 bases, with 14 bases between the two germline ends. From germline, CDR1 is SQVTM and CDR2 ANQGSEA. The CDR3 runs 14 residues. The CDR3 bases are TGCAGCGTTGATTTGGCGGCGGGGTACTATGGCTACACCTTC. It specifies CSVDLAAGYYGYTF.

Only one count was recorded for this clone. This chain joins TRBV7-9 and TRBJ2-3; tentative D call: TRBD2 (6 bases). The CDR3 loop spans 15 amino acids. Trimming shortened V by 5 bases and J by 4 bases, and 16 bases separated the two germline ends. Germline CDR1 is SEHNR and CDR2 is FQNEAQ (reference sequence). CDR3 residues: CASSPQGGPADTQYF. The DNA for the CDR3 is TGTGCCAGCAGCCCACAAGGAGGGCCTGCAGATACGCAGTATTTT.

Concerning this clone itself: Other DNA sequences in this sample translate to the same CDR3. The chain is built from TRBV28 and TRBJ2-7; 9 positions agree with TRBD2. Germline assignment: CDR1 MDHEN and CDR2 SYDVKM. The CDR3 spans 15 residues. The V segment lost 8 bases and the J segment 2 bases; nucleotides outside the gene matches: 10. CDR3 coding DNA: TGTGCCAGCTTCGGGGGCGGGAGGGGAACCTACGAGCAGTACTTC. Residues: CASFGGGRGTYEQYF. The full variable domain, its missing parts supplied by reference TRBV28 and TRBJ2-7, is DVKVTQSSRYLVKRTGEKVFLECVQDMDHENMFWYRQDPGLGLRLIYFSYDVKMKEKGDIPEGYSVSREKKERFSLILESASTNQTSMYLCASFGGGRGTYEQYFGPGTRLTVT.

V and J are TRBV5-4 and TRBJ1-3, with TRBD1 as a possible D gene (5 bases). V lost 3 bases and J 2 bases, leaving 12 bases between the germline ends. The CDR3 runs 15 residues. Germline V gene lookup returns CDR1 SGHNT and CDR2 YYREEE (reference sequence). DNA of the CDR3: TGTGCCAGCAGCTACCAGGGAAGGGCTGGAAACACCATATATTTT. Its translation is CASSYQGRAGNTIYF. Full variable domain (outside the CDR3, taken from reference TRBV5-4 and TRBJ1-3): ETGVTQSPTHLIKTRGQQVTLRCSSQSGHNTVSWYQQALGQGPQFIFQYYREEENGRGNFPPRFSGLQFPNYSSELNVNALELDDSALYLCASSYQGRAGNTIYFGEGSWLTVV.